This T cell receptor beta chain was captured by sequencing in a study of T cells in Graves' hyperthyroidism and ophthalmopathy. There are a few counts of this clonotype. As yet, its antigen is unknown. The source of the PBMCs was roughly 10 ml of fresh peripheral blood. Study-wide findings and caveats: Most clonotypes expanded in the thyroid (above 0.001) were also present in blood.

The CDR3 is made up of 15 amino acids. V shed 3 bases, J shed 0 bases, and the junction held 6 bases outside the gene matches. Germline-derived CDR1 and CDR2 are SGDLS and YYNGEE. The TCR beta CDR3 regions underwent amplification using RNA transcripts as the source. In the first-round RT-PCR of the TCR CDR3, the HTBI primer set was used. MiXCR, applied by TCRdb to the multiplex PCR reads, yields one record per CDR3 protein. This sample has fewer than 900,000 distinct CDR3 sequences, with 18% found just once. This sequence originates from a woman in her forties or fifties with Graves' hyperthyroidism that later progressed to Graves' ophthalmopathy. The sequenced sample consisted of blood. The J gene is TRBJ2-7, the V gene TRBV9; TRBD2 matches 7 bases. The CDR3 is CASSAYGGTSYEQYF. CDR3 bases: TGTGCCAGCAGCGCTTACGGGGGGACCTCCTACGAGCAGTACTTC.